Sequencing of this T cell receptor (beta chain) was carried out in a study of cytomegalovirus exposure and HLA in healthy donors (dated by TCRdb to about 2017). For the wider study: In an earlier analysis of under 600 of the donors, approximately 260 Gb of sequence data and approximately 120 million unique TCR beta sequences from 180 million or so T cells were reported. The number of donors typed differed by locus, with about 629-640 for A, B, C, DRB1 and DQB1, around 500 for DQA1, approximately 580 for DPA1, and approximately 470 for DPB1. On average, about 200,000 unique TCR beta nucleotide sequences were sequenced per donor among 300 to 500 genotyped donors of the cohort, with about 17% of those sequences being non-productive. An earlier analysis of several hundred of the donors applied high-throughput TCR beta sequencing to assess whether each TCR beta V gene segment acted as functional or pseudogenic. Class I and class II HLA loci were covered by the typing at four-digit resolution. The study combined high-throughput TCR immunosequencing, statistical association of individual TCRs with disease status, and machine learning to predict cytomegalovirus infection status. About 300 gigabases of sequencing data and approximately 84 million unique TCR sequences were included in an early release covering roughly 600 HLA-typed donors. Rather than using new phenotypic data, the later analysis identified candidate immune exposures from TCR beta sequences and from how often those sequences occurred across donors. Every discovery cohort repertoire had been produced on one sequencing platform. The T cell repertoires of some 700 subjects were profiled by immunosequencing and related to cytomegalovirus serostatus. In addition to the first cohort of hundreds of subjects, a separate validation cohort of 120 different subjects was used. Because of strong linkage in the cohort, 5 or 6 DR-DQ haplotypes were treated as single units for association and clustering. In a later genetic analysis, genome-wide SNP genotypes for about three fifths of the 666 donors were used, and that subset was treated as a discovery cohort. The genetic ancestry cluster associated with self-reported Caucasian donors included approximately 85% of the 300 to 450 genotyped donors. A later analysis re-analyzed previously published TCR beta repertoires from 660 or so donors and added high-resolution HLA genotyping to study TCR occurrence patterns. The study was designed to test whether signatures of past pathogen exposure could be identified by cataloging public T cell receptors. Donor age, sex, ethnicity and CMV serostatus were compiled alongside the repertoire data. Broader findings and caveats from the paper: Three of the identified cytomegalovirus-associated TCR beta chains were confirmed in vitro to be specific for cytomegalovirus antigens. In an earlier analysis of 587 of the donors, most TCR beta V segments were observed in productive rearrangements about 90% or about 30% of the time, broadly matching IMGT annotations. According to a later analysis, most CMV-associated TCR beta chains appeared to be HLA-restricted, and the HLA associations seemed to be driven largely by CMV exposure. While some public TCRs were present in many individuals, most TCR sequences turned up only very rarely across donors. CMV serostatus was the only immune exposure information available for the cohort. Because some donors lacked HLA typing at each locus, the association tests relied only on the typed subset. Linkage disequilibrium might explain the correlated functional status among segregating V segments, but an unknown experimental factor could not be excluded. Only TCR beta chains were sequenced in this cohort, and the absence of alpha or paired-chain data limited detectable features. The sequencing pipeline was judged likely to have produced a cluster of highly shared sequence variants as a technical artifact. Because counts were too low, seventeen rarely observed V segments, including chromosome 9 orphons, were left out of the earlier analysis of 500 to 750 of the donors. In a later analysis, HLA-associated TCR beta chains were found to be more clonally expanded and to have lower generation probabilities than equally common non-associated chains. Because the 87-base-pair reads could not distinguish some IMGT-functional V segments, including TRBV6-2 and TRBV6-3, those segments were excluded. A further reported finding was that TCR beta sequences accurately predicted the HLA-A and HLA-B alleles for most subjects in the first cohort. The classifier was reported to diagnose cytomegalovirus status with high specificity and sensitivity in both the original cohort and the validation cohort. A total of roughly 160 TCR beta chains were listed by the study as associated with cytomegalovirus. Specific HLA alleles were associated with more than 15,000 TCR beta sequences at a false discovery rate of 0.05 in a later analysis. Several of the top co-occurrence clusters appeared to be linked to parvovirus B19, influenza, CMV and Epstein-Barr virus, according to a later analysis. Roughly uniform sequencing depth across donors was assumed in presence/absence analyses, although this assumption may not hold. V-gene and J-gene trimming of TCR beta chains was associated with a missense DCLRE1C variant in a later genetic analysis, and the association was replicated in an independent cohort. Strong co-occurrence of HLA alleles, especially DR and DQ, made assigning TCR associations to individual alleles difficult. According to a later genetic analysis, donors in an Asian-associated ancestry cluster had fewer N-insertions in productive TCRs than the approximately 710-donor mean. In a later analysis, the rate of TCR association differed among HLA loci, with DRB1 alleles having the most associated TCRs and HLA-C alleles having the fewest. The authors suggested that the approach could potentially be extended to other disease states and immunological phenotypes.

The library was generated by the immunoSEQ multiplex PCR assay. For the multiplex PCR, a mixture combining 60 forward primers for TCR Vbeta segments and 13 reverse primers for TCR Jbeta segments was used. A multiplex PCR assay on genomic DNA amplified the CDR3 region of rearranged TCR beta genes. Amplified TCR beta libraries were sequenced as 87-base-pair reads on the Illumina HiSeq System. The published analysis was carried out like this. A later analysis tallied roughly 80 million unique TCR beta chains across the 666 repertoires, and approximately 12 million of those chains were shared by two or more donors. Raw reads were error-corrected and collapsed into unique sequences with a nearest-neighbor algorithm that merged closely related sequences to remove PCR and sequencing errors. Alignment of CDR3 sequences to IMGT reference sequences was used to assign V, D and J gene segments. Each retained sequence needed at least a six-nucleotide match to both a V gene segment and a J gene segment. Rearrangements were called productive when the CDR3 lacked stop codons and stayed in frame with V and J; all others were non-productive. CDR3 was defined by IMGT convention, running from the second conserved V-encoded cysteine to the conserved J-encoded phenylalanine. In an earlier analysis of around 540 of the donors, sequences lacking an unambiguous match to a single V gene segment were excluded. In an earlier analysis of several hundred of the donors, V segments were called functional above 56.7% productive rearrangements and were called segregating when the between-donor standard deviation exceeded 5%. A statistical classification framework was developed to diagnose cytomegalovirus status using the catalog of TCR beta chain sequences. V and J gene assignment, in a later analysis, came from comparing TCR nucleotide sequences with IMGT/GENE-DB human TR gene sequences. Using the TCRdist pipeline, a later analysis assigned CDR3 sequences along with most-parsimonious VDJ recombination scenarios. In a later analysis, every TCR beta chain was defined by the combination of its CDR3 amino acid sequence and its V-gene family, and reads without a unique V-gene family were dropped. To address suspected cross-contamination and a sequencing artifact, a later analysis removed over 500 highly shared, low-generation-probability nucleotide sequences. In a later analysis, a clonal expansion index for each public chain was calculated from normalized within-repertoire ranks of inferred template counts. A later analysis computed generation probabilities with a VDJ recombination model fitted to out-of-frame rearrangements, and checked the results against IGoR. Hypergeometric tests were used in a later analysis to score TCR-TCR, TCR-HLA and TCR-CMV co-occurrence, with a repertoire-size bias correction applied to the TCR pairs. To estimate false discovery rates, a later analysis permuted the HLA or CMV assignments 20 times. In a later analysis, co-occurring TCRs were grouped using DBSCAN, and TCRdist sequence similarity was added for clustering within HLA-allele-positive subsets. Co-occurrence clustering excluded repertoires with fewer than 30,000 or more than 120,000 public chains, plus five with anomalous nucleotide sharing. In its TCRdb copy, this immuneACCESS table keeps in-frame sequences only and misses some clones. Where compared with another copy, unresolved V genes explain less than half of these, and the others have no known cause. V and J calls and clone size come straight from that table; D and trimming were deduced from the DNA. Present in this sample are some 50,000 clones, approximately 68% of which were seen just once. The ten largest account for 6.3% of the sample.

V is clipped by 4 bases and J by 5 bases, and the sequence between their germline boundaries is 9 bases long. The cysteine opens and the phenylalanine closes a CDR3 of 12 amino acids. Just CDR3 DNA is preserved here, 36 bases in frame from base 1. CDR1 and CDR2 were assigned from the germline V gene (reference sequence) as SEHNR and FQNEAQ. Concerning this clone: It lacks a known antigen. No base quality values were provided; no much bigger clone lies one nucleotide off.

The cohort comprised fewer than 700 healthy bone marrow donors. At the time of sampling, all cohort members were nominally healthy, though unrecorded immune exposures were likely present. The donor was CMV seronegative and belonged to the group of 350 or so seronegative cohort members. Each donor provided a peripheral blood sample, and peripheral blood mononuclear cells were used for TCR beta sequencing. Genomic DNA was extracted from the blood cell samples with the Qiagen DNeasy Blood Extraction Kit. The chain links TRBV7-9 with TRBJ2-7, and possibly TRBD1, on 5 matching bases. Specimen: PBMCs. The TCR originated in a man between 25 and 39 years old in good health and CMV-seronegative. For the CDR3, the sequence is CASSSQGHEQYF. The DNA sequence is TGTGCCAGCAGCTCCCAGGGCCACGAGCAGTACTTC.